This T cell receptor (beta chain) was observed in a study of T cells in Graves' hyperthyroidism and ophthalmopathy. Overall study results and limits: Peripheral blood also featured most of the thyroid clonotypes expanded above 0.001. The model made its ophthalmopathy prediction, and onset followed a median approximately six months later.

V dropped 8 bases and J dropped 4; count of bases not matched to a gene: 28. CDR1 MDHEN and CDR2 SYDVKM come from the germline V gene. This CDR3 spans 21 amino acids. Amplification yielded TCR beta CDR3 regions, with RNA transcripts as the source. First-round RT-PCR with HTBI primers amplified the TCR CDR3 region. In TCRdb, the multiplex PCR reads were re-called with MiXCR into one record per CDR3 protein. The table shows about 600,000 distinct CDR3 sequences, with 13% to 15% occurring only once. This clonotype was seen repeatedly, ten times or more. Its target is not known. The clonotype originates from a woman aged 18-29 years with Graves' ophthalmopathy. The rearrangement uses TRBV28 and TRBJ2-5, with 10 bases aligning to TRBD2. The sample was blood. In nucleotides, the CDR3 is TGTGCCAGCTCCTCGAGGGGGACCCAACTAGCGGGATGGCGGAACGGAGAGACCCAGTACTTC. Translating it yields CASSSRGTQLAGWRNGETQYF.